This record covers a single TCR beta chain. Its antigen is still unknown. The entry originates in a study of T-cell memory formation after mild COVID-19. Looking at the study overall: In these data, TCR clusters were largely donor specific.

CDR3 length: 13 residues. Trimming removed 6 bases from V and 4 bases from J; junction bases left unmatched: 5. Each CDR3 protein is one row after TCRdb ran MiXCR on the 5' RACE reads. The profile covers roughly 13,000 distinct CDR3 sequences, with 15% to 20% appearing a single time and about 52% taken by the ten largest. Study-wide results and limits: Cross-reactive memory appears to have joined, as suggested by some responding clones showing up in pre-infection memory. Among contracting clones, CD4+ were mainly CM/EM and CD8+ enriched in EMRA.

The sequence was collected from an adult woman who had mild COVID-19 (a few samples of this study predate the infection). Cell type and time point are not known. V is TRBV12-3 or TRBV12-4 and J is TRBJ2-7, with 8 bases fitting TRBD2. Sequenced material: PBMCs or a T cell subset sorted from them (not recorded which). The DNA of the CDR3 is TGTGCCAGCAGGCGGACTAGCTGGTACGAGCAGTACTTC. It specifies CASRRTSWYEQYF.